The 10 T cell receptor beta chains below all came from one sample that was sequenced in a study of T cell changes during pregnancy in multiple sclerosis. Some clones are missing from TCRdb's copy, which holds only in-frame ones; the method was immunoSEQ multiplex PCR. The table records around 100,000 clones, around 94% of them present only once. The specimen comprised peripheral blood, sampled in the second trimester of pregnancy. The receptors originated from a female donor with multiple sclerosis, enrolled in a pregnancy study.

This chain joins TRBV15 and TRBJ1-2, with 7 bases identical to TRBD1. V lost 0 bases to trimming and J lost 4 bases; unmatched junction nucleotides: 5. Per the germline V gene, CDR1 is LNHNV and CDR2 is YYDKDF (reference sequence). CDR3 size: 15 residues. This CDR3 reads CATSREGQAIYGYTF. DNA of the CDR3: TGTGCCACCAGCAGAGAAGGACAGGCGATCTATGGCTACACCTTC.

The gene calls are TRBV27 and TRBJ1-1, with 9 bases that match TRBD1. In germline, CDR1 is MNHEY, CDR2 SMNVEV (reference sequence). The CDR3 has 17 amino acids. Trimming cost V 1 base and J 0 bases; bases outside gene matches: 6. Here the CDR3 reads CASSLLRQGGVNTEAFF. The CDR3 bases are TGTGCCAGCAGTTTATTGAGACAGGGGGGGGTGAACACTGAAGCTTTCTTT.

This chain links TRBV7-7 with TRBJ2-7, with 7 bases lining up with TRBD1. The CDR3 contains 15 residues. From germline, CDR1 is SSHAT and CDR2 FNYEAQ (reference sequence). Losses at the gene ends were 8 bases for V and 3 bases for J; bases not matched to a gene: 13. CDR3 DNA: TGTGCCAGCTCGCTCCCGGACAGGACTCTCTACGAGCAGTACTTC. Its translation is CASSLPDRTLYEQYF.

The rearrangement links TRBV5-1 to TRBJ1-1; 7 nucleotides agree with TRBD1. With V trimmed by 2 bases and J by 0 bases, 7 bases remained unmatched. The V gene's germline CDR1 is SGHRS and CDR2 YFSETQ. The CDR3 has 16 amino acids. CDR3 residues: CASSFGEGAVNTEAFF. The CDR3 region has the DNA TGCGCCAGCAGCTTCGGCGAGGGGGCGGTGAACACTGAAGCTTTCTTT.

V is TRBV30 and J is TRBJ2-5, with 11 bases fitting TRBD2. Trimming at V came to 2 bases and at J to 2 bases, leaving 4 bases not matched to a gene. CDR3 length equals 15 residues. The germline V gene has CDR1 GTSNPN and CDR2 SVGIG (reference sequence). In nucleotides, the CDR3 is TGTGCCTGGAGTATCTTAGCGGGGGGGCAAGAGACCCAGTACTTC. Its protein product is CAWSILAGGQETQYF.

The CDR3 sequence: CASSLTGTNTEAFF. CDR3 DNA: TGTGCCAGCAGCTTGACAGGAACGAACACTGAAGCTTTCTTT. The V call is TRBV6-1, the J call TRBJ1-1; TRBD1 might be the D (6 bases). CDR3 length: 14 residues. The V end lost 6 bases, the J end lost 1 base, and 12 bases lay between the germline ends. Germline lookup yields CDR1 MNHNS and CDR2 SASEGT.

The chain employs TRBV5-8 and TRBJ1-2, with D uncertain. This CDR3 region has 15 residues. Germline CDR1 and CDR2: SGHTS and YDEGEE. The V and J ends lost 6 bases and 0 bases respectively, with 15 bases between them. This chain's CDR3 is CASNVFYPSNYGYTF. The DNA of the CDR3 is TGTGCCAGCAACGTCTTCTACCCTTCTAACTATGGCTACACCTTC.

The chain employs TRBV6-1 and TRBJ1-5; the D is unclear. The germline V and J ends were trimmed by 8 bases and 7 bases, with 15 bases remaining between them. This CDR3 comprises 13 residues. Germline values: CDR1 MNHNS, CDR2 SASEGT. The CDR3 region is CASGARDPQPQHF. The CDR3 DNA is TGTGCCAGCGGAGCCCGAGACCCCCAGCCCCAGCATTTT.

This chain links TRBV5-1 with TRBJ2-2, with 10 bases matching TRBD2. After removal of 4 bases from V and 5 bases from J, the junction contained 8 bases not matched to a gene. The CDR3 sequence is 16 residues long. Germline CDR1 and CDR2: SGHRS and YFSETQ. For the CDR3, the DNA is TGCGCCAGCAGCCCATGGACTAGCGGAGCTACCGGGGAGCTGTTTTTT. It is translated as CASSPWTSGATGELFF.

J is TRBJ1-2 and V is TRBV5-4, with a possible D match to TRBD1 (6 bases). The CDR3 contains 17 residues. Germline V gene sequence: CDR1 SGHNT, CDR2 YYREEE (reference sequence). V shed 1 base and J shed 4 bases, with 20 bases lying between them. CDR3 protein: CASSLRRGGPSSYGYTF. In nucleotides, the CDR3 is TGTGCCAGCAGCTTGAGGAGGGGGGGGCCAAGCTCCTATGGCTACACCTTC.